Sequencing of this TCR beta chain was carried out in a study of brain metastases from non-small cell lung cancer. Findings of the study overall: Compared with primary tumors, brain metastases showed less T-cell infiltration.

The CDR3 spans 15 residues. Germline assignment: CDR1 SGHKS and CDR2 YYEKEE (reference sequence). Using immunoSEQ multiplex PCR, the repertoire was profiled, and TCRdb retains in-frame clones only, with some absent. The sample lists a few thousand clones; 70% to 90% were seen once. With regard to this clone: Its antigen is still unknown.

The chain joins TRBV5-5 to TRBJ1-5, with 8 bases lining up with TRBD1. The J call may be wrong; the DNA end is better matched by TRBJ2-3. The receptor was isolated from a donor aged 40 or over with non-small cell lung cancer. Source material: primary lung tumor tissue. The CDR3 loop is CASTGTGYSNQPQYF. In DNA form, the CDR3 reads TGTGCCAGCACCGGGACAGGATATAGCAATCAGCCCCAGTATTTT.